Described below is a single TCR beta chain sequence and its context. This clonotype was seen repeatedly, ten times or more. No cognate antigen has been identified for it. There are no base qualities to consult, and no much larger clone falls within one base. The TCR beta CDR3 regions were amplified from the RNA transcripts. The TCR CDR3 was subjected to a first round of RT-PCR using the HTBI primer set and the Qiagen OneStep RT-PCR kit. Libraries were constructed in a second round of multiplex PCR, after which size selection and purification were carried out. Libraries were sequenced paired-end with 100 bp reads on an Illumina HiSeq2000. The study's processing was this. SOAPnuke was used to process the raw data, with reads discarded if the reads contained adapters or uncalled bases, had a mean Phred below 15, or lacked an exact constant-primer or identifier match. COPE v1.2.5 was used to merge the high-quality paired reads, and each unique nucleotide sequence was defined as a clonotype. MiTCR v1.1 was used to align the clonotypes against IMGT TRBV, TRBD and TRBJ reference segments. The analysis included only V-J combinations with a frequency above 0.0001, which together covered 99% to 99.2% of the repertoires. A TCS score was defined as the ratio between F50 (clonal expansion) and ExV (chaos), using BLOSUM62-based TCRdist between CDR3 peptides within each V-J. Welch's t-statistics and random forest reduced 500 to 650 V-J features to some 14, which were used in a naive Bayes classifier (R e1071). TCRdb passed the public sequencing reads through fastp at Q25 and MiXCR, retaining productive beta sequences. For every CDR3 protein sequence, its rows merge into one entry that carries the most common genes and DNA. The V and J calls and clone size are TCRdb's, not the authors'. Counted in this sample were nearly 110,000 distinct CDR3 sequences; 16% of them appeared once. The ten largest clones capture less than 50% of the sample.

Stable Graves' hyperthyroidism was defined as the absence of progression to ophthalmopathy over 18 months of follow-up. Hyperthyroidism patients were aged 18 to 65 years and newly diagnosed, with disease duration of less than 2 months. Any patient with an uncontrolled infection, another autoimmune disease, pregnancy or lactation was excluded. Clinical symptoms, serum thyroxine and TRAb, thyroid ultrasound, and orbital computed tomography formed the basis for the diagnoses. PBMCs were separated from roughly 10 ml of fresh peripheral blood using Ficoll-Paque density gradient centrifugation. Trizol reagent was used to extract total RNA, and RNA quality was then checked on an Agilent 2100 Bioanalyzer. The data originate from a study of T cells in Graves' hyperthyroidism and ophthalmopathy (dated by TCRdb to about 2019). For context, the study as a whole: Peripheral blood was sampled at the time of initial diagnosis, prior to any treatment. A discovery cohort of about a hundred patients, roughly 40 with Graves' ophthalmopathy and 55 to 65 with stable Graves' hyperthyroidism, was used to find distinguishing TCR V-J signatures. Prospective prediction of ophthalmopathy was tested in an independent validation cohort of 18 to 20 hyperthyroidism patients and 17 patients who later progressed to ophthalmopathy. The roughly 91 discovery patients were randomly divided into training and test sets at a 7:3 ratio. In more than 5 Graves' hyperthyroidism patients, the study also compared T-cell repertoires from thyroid tissue with T-cell repertoires from blood. Once sampling was done, hyperthyroidism patients were given methimazole at a starting dose of 30 mg daily, whereas ophthalmopathy patients were given high-dose intravenous methylprednisolone. TCR Vbeta CDR3 sequencing of 135 peripheral blood samples (over 40 ophthalmopathy, 75 to 80 hyperthyroidism and around 17 progressor patients) is reported in the paper.

Summary of the overall study and its limitations: Sample size was not statistically predetermined, and blinding of investigators to group allocation was not performed. In validation, the model predicted progression to ophthalmopathy a median of roughly six months before onset, with approximately 68% sensitivity and roughly 72% specificity. A model built on a 13 V-J signature distinguished ophthalmopathy from stable hyperthyroidism, reaching about 88% sensitivity and around 81% specificity in cross-validation and 80%/75% in testing. Most expanded thyroid clonotypes (frequency above 0.001) were also found in blood, which suggests that blood repertoires may mirror thyroid immune responses.

The V end gives up 5 bases and the J end 2 bases, leaving 5 bases in the junction not matched to a gene. Spanning cysteine to phenylalanine, the CDR3 consists of 13 amino acids. The DNA shown is the 39-base CDR3, in frame from base 1. CDR1 and CDR2 were assigned from the germline V gene (reference sequence) as DFQATT and SNEGSKA. The source of this sequence is a woman in her forties or fifties with Graves' hyperthyroidism. The rearranged segments are TRBV20-1 and TRBJ2-5; 7 bases in the middle match TRBD2. Sequenced sample: blood. The sequenced DNA is TGCAGTGCTTGGGGGGGAAATCAAGAGACCCAGTACTTC. It encodes CSAWGGNQETQYF.